The following is a T cell receptor (beta chain) sequence with its context. Its antigen target is currently unknown. Within one base of it there is no much larger clone, and no base qualities were kept. This entry is derived from a study of blood T cell repertoires in COVID-19 (dated by TCRdb to between 2020 and 2021). With respect to the entire study: Recovered participants in ImmuneRACE Cohort 3 were defined by two consecutive negative NP/OP PCR tests, clearance by a healthcare professional, or resolution of symptoms. The material from the prospective study consisted of cDNA or gDNA derived from T cells, B-cell-depleted T cells, or PBMCs. The sample metadata nearly always contained a de-identified subject ID, COVID-19 status, age in years and sex. Where HLA class I and class II types were available, the types were taken from metadata supplied by the sample provider, not from assay-based typing. Subjects who had been exposed to COVID-19, were actively infected with it, or had recovered from it provided the deeply sampled blood TCRbeta repertoires that made up the dataset. The samples were drawn from the first 160 participants of the ongoing ImmuneRACE study and from 1,254 subjects provided by 6 global collaborators. A freely available public database, intended as a resource for researchers studying the immune response to SARS-CoV-2, is where the repertoires were released. Samples covering the acute and convalescent phases of COVID-19 were provided by collaborators in the United States, Italy and Spain. The paper as a whole reports these results and caveats: The quantity of clinical and demographic metadata differed by source and by participant and was supplied without curation.

Participants in the prospective study were enrolled through a virtual design, were aged roughly 18 to 90 years, and lived in under 25 United States geographic areas. To assign participants to cohorts, the prospective study relied on clinical history that participants themselves reported in a screening survey and a study questionnaire. In the prospective study, whole blood, serum and a nasopharyngeal or oropharyngeal swab were collected from each participant by mobile phlebotomists. Over a roughly 2-month period, participants in the prospective study had the option of providing additional blood draws and questionnaires. Blood samples from the prospective study were shipped frozen or at room temperature prior to DNA extraction. TCRbeta CDR3 regions were amplified from genomic DNA using the immunoSEQ Assay, a bias-controlled multiplex PCR. As for the authors' bioinformatics: Nucleated cell counts per sample were estimated from amplification of reference gene primers within the assay. To quantify the absolute abundance of each unique TCRbeta CDR3 rearrangement, sequence reads were collapsed and filtered. For each sample, productive Simpson clonality was calculated as the square root of Simpson's diversity index across productive rearrangements. TCRdb re-hosts the immuneACCESS table, in-frame sequences only. Its copies lack some clones; in the studies checked, an unresolved V gene accounts for under half of them, and the cause for the rest is not known. The V and J calls and the clone size are those of that table, but D and trimming were determined from the DNA. The sample includes roughly 140,000 clones, with 84% observed a single time. Jointly, the top ten make up more than 3% of the sample.

CDR1 and CDR2, per the germline V gene, are SGHTA and FQGNSA. V and J are trimmed by 6 bases and 4 bases, and the gene matches miss 11 bases of the junction. From the cysteine through the phenylalanine, the CDR3 covers 16 amino acids. Left in the record is the CDR3 DNA by itself, 48 bases read in frame from the first base. The origin of this receptor is a man in his forties or fifties in a cohort exposed to, infected with or recovered from COVID-19 (not recorded which). This sequence uses TRBV7-2 and TRBJ1-4, with 7 bases aligning to TRBD1. Sequenced: PBMCs or T cells enriched from blood (not recorded which). The DNA sequence is TGTGCCAGCAGTCAAACCCCCACAGGGGTTAATGAAAAACTGTTTTTT. It encodes CASSQTPTGVNEKLFF.